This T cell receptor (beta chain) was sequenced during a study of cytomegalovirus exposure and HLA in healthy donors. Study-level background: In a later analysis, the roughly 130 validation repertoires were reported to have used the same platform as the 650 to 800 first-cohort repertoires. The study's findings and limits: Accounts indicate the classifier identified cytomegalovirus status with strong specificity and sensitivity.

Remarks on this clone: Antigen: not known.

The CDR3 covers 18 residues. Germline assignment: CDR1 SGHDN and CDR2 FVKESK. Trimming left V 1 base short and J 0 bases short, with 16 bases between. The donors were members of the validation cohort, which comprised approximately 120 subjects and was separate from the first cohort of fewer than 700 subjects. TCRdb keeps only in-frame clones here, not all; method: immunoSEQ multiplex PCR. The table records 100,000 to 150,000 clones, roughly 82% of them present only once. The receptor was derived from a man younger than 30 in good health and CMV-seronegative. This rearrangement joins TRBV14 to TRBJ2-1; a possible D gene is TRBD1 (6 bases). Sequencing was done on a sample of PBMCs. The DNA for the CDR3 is TGTGCCAGCAGCCAAGGCAGAACTCAGGGGTTCTCCTACAATGAGCAGTTCTTC. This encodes CASSQGRTQGFSYNEQFF. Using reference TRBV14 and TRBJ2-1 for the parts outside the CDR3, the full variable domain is EAGVTQFPSHSVIEKGQTVTLRCDPISGHDNLYWYRRVMGKEIKFLLHFVKESKQDESGMPNNRFLAERTGGTYSTLKVQPAELEDSGVYFCASSQGRTQGFSYNEQFFGPGTRLTVL.